The 29 T cell receptor beta chains below come from one sample, sequenced in a study of blood T cell repertoires in COVID-19. This table comes from immunoSEQ multiplex PCR, and its TCRdb copy is limited to in-frame clones, with some not included. The sample has about 140,000 clones; more than 75% are singletons. Material: PBMCs or T cells enriched from blood (not recorded which). These receptors came from a man aged 60-69 years who had recovered from COVID-19.

The V call is TRBV28, the J call TRBJ2-1; D is undetermined. This CDR3 is built from 14 residues. Germline lookup yields CDR1 MDHEN and CDR2 SYDVKM. Trimming pared 6 bases from V and 4 bases from J, leaving 13 bases between. In DNA, the CDR3 is TGTGCCAGCAGCCAACAGCTCGCGTACAATGAGCAGTTCTTC. It is translated as CASSQQLAYNEQFF.

The V call is TRBV5-1, the J call TRBJ2-3; 9 nucleotides align to TRBD2. Looked up from germline, CDR1 is SGHRS and CDR2 is YFSETQ. After removal of 0 bases from V and 4 bases from J, the junction contained 0 bases not matched to a gene. This CDR3 contains 14 residues. The DNA of the CDR3 is TGCGCCAGCAGCTTGGTAGCGGGGGCAGATACGCAGTATTTT. Its protein is CASSLVAGADTQYF.

The chain carries TRBV7-9 and TRBJ2-6; maybe TRBD2 (5 bases). Per the germline V gene, CDR1 is SEHNR and CDR2 is FQNEAQ (reference sequence). This CDR3 has 12 amino acids. The chain's CDR3 is CAPEGGANVLTF. The DNA of the CDR3 is TGTGCTCCAGAGGGAGGGGCCAACGTCCTGACTTTC.

This chain connects TRBV5-6 to TRBJ1-1; no clear D gene. Trimming stripped 1 base from V and 10 bases from J, with 8 bases between. In germline, CDR1 is SGHDT, CDR2 YYEEEE. The CDR3 has 11 amino acids. The CDR3 is CASSLSEVAFF. CDR3 in DNA: TGTGCCAGCAGCTTGTCAGAAGTAGCTTTCTTT. Supplemented by reference TRBV5-6 and TRBJ1-1, the full variable domain reads DAGVTQSPTHLIKTRGQQVTLRCSPKSGHDTVSWYQQALGQGPQFIFQYYEEEERQRGNFPDRFSGHQFPNYSSELNVNALLLGDSALYLCASSLSEVAFFGQGTRLTVV.

The rearrangement joins TRBV7-3 to TRBJ1-5; no reliable D call. The CDR3 runs 15 residues. Germline V gene data show CDR1 as SGHTA and CDR2 as FQGTGA. V lost 2 bases and J 1 base, leaving 9 bases between the germline ends. The CDR3 DNA is TGTGCCAGCAGCTTATACAGTCTCAGCAATCAGCCCCAGCATTTT. This gives the protein CASSLYSLSNQPQHF.

The chain is built from TRBV3-1 (or the pseudogene TRBV3-2) and TRBJ2-7, with TRBD1 identical over 7 bases. The CDR3 extends over 14 amino acids. The germline V gene encodes CDR1 LGHDT and CDR2 YNNKEL (reference sequence). The junction had 3 bases not matched to a gene; V was cut back by 1 base and J by 3 bases. CDR3 amino acids: CASSQVPGGYEQYF. As DNA, the CDR3 is TGTGCCAGCAGCCAAGTTCCAGGGGGCTACGAGCAGTACTTC.

V gene TRBV3-1 (or the pseudogene TRBV3-2) combines with J gene TRBJ2-7; TRBD1 matches at 11 bases. CDR1 and CDR2 (germline): LGHDT, YNNKEL (reference sequence). CDR3 length: 20 amino acids. The V segment lost 5 bases and the J segment 0 bases; nucleotides outside the gene matches: 18. DNA of the CDR3: TGTGCCAGCAGCAATCTGATAGGGACAGGGGGAACGAAAAGCTCCTACGAGCAGTACTTC. Protein: CASSNLIGTGGTKSSYEQYF.

V usage is TRBV6-5 and J usage is TRBJ1-5, with D tentatively TRBD1 (5 bases). The germline V gene has CDR1 MNHEY and CDR2 SVGAGI. There are 15 residues in the CDR3. V was trimmed by 6 bases and J by 6 bases, leaving 18 bases between them. The CDR3 nucleotides read TGTGCCAGCAGACGACTTGGGGGAGGGGTTCAGCCCCAGCATTTT. Its translation is CASRRLGGGVQPQHF.

The chain couples TRBV7-8 to TRBJ2-2; a weak D match, TRBD1 (6 bases). This CDR3 comprises 15 residues. CDR1 is SGHVS and CDR2 is FQNEAQ in the germline V gene. V lost 1 base and J lost 7, with 13 bases in between. CDR3 amino acids: CASSLVQGSDGELFF. CDR3 in DNA: TGTGCCAGCAGCTTAGTGCAGGGGTCGGACGGGGAGCTGTTTTTT.

The gene calls are TRBV28 and TRBJ1-2; possibly TRBD1 for D (6 bases). Per germline, CDR1 MDHEN and CDR2 SYDVKM. The germline V and J ends were trimmed by 3 bases and 7 bases, with 12 bases remaining between them. The CDR3 is 13 amino acids. CDR3 sequence (DNA): TGTGCCAGCAGTTTCCCGGGGGGCCGTGGCTACACCTTC. Its protein product is CASSFPGGRGYTF.

The chain employs TRBV29-1 and TRBJ2-1; perhaps TRBD2 as D (6 bases). CDR1 and CDR2 from the germline V gene are SQVTM and ANQGSEA. Trimming cost V 5 bases and J 4 bases, with 12 bases left between them. The CDR3 has 13 amino acids. The CDR3 spells CSVKWDLYNEQFF. CDR3 nucleotide sequence: TGCAGCGTTAAATGGGACTTGTACAATGAGCAGTTCTTC.

This clone was seen once. The chain links TRBV11-2 to TRBJ2-7; 7 bases line up with TRBD2. This CDR3 contains 13 residues. With V trimmed by 7 bases and J by 3 bases, 6 bases remained unmatched. Germline assignment: CDR1 SGHAT and CDR2 FQNNGV. The CDR3 spells CASKTSDLYEQYF. The CDR3, as DNA: TGTGCCAGCAAAACTAGCGACCTCTACGAGCAGTACTTC.

The chain is built from TRBV29-1 and TRBJ1-1; a possible D gene is TRBD1 (6 bases). This CDR3 has 16 amino acids. Germline CDR1 and CDR2: SQVTM and ANQGSEA. V was pared by 2 bases and J by 5 bases, with 21 bases between. The CDR3 spells CSVENPTGQLRTEAFF. CDR3 DNA sequence: TGCAGCGTTGAAAACCCGACAGGACAATTAAGGACTGAAGCTTTCTTT.

V is TRBV29-1 and J is TRBJ2-1; 8 bases map to TRBD2. The CDR3 runs to 13 residues. The germline V gene encodes CDR1 SQVTM and CDR2 ANQGSEA. The J segment lost 4 bases and the V segment lost 3 bases, leaving 2 bases of the junction unmatched. As DNA, the CDR3 is TGCAGCGTTGACACTAGCGGATACAATGAGCAGTTCTTC. Translated, it gives CSVDTSGYNEQFF.

V is TRBV24-1 and J is TRBJ2-7, with D maybe TRBD1 (5 bases). Germline CDR1 reads KGHDR; CDR2 reads SFDVKD. There are 13 residues in the CDR3. The V end lost 5 bases, the J end lost 2 bases, and 9 bases lay between the germline ends. The CDR3 DNA reads TGTGCCACCAGTGCAGGGTCGACCTACGAGCAGTACTTC. Amino acid sequence: CATSAGSTYEQYF.

This clone turned up a few times. The J gene is TRBJ2-7, the V gene TRBV5-6; 10 bases map to TRBD1. With 0 bases clipped from V and 0 bases from J, the junction kept 6 bases outside the gene matches. The CDR3 is 17 amino acids. Germline V gene data show CDR1 as SGHDT and CDR2 as YYEEEE. CDR3 sequence: CASSLVIGQGDSYEQYF. The CDR3 nucleotides read TGTGCCAGCAGCTTGGTTATCGGACAGGGGGACTCCTACGAGCAGTACTTC.

DNA for the CDR3: TGCGCCAGCAGCTTGGGGGGGCTTGAGGACGAGCAGTACTTC. It specifies CASSLGGLEDEQYF. V is TRBV5-1 and J is TRBJ2-7; maybe TRBD1 (6 bases). Germline assignment: CDR1 SGHRS and CDR2 YFSETQ. The V gene lost 0 bases and the J gene lost 5 bases, with 12 bases spanning the gap. The CDR3 consists of 14 residues.

This clone was counted at least ten times. The chain carries TRBV7-9 and TRBJ2-2, with D maybe TRBD1 (6 bases). CDR1 is SEHNR, CDR2 FQNEAQ, per germline (reference sequence). This CDR3 has 12 amino acids. Trimming pared 7 bases from V and 4 bases from J, leaving 7 bases between. CDR3 amino acids: CASTDSTGELFF. The CDR3 nucleotides read TGTGCCAGCACGGACAGCACCGGGGAGCTGTTTTTT.

The rearrangement joins TRBV5-5 to TRBJ2-1; D is uncertain. Germline CDR1 and CDR2: SGHKS and YYEKEE (reference sequence). V was trimmed by 0 bases and J by 3 bases, leaving 4 bases between them. The CDR3 is made up of 13 amino acids. The CDR3 loop is CASSLVIYNEQFF. The CDR3 DNA sequence: TGTGCCAGCAGCTTGGTTATCTACAATGAGCAGTTCTTC. Looking up the rest from reference TRBV5-5 and TRBJ2-1 gives the full variable domain: DAGVTQSPTHLIKTRGQQVTLRCSPISGHKSVSWYQQVLGQGPQFIFQYYEKEERGRGNFPDRFSARQFPNYSSELNVNALLLGDSALYLCASSLVIYNEQFFGPGTRLTVL.

J is TRBJ1-6 and V is TRBV3-1 (or the pseudogene TRBV3-2), with D uncertain. Germline CDR1 reads LGHDT; CDR2 reads YNNKEL (reference sequence). This CDR3 spans 14 amino acids. Trimming pared 3 bases from V and 14 bases from J, leaving 17 bases between. The DNA of the CDR3 is TGTGCCAGCAGCCAGGTCTCGCCCATCGGGACCCTCCACTTT. It encodes CASSQVSPIGTLHF.

The gene calls are TRBV2 and TRBJ1-2, with D perhaps matching TRBD1 (6 bases). V gave up 1 base and J gave up 4 bases, with 25 bases separating them. Germline-derived CDR1 and CDR2 are SNHLY and FYNNEI. This CDR3 region has 19 residues. Written as DNA, the CDR3 is TGTGCCAGCAGTGAAGTTTCCTCTTTGGGGGCCCAGCACCTCTATGGCTACACCTTC. As protein: CASSEVSSLGAQHLYGYTF.

This clone appeared once. This CDR3 reads CASSIPQAGAQETQYF. DNA for the CDR3: TGTGCCAGCAGTATCCCCCAAGCGGGGGCCCAAGAGACCCAGTACTTC. The chain joins TRBV27 to TRBJ2-5, with TRBD2 matching 8 bases. The CDR3 length is 16 residues. Germline values: CDR1 MNHEY, CDR2 SMNVEV (reference sequence). J gave up 1 base and V 5 bases, and 9 bases lay outside the gene matches.

V usage is TRBV7-3 and J usage is TRBJ2-7; 10 bases map to TRBD2. With 2 bases clipped from V and 7 bases from J, the junction kept 5 bases outside the gene matches. The CDR3 totals 14 residues. CDR1 and CDR2 from the germline V gene are SGHTA and FQGTGA. CDR3 coding DNA: TGTGCCAGCAGCTTACTAGCGGGAGCTGGGGAGCAGTACTTC. Translating gives CASSLLAGAGEQYF.

The gene calls are TRBV2 and TRBJ2-7; 7 positions agree with TRBD2. The V gene's germline CDR1 is SNHLY and CDR2 FYNNEI. The V and J ends lost 6 bases and 0 bases, in that order; junction bases with no gene match: 11. The CDR3 length is 16 residues. CDR3 loop: CASSVTGTTSSYEQYF. CDR3 DNA sequence: TGTGCCAGCAGCGTCACCGGGACTACGAGCTCCTACGAGCAGTACTTC.

The genes are TRBV7-9 and TRBJ2-1; the match to TRBD2 covers 10 bases. Per the germline V gene, CDR1 is SEHNR and CDR2 is FQNEAQ (reference sequence). The CDR3 is made up of 16 amino acids. V lost 5 bases to trimming and J lost 7 bases; unmatched junction nucleotides: 11. CDR3 nucleotide sequence: TGTGCCAGCAGCCCCGCCTTAGCGGGGGGAGCGAATGAGCAGTTCTTC. Translation gives CASSPALAGGANEQFF.

In this sample, this clone turned up once. The rearrangement uses TRBV19 and TRBJ1-2; a possible D gene is TRBD1 (5 bases). The CDR3 extends over 14 amino acids. Trimming took off 7 bases at V and 2 bases at J, with 14 bases between the two ends. From germline, CDR1 is LNHDA and CDR2 SQIVND (reference sequence). Written as DNA, the CDR3 is TGTGCCAGTATGCCCGGGGGGATAAACTATGGCTACACCTTC. Translation gives CASMPGGINYGYTF.

This clone was observed once. The gene calls are TRBV27 and TRBJ1-3; D gene unclear. CDR3 size: 14 residues. Germline CDR1 and CDR2: MNHEY and SMNVEV (reference sequence). The V end was cut by 6 bases, the J end by 4 bases, with 13 bases between. CDR3 in amino acids: CASRLFGGGNTIYF. The DNA for the CDR3 is TGTGCCAGCAGGCTCTTCGGAGGCGGAAACACCATATATTTT.

This clone has just one count. The chain uses TRBV29-1 and TRBJ2-3, with a weak D call TRBD2 (5 bases). The CDR3 has 12 residues. V shed 4 bases and J shed 4 bases, with 9 bases lying between them. CDR1 is SQVTM, CDR2 ANQGSEA, per germline. The CDR3 spells CSVVPGSDTQYF. In DNA, the CDR3 is TGCAGCGTTGTTCCGGGATCAGATACGCAGTATTTT.

The chain recombines TRBV18 with TRBJ1-2; the D is unclear. This CDR3 spans 13 amino acids. Per the germline V gene, CDR1 is KGHSH and CDR2 is LQKENI. Trimming took off 3 bases at V and 3 bases at J, with 8 bases between the two ends. CDR3 DNA sequence: TGTGCCAGCTCACCCAGGCTTGACTATGGCTACACCTTC. It is translated as CASSPRLDYGYTF.